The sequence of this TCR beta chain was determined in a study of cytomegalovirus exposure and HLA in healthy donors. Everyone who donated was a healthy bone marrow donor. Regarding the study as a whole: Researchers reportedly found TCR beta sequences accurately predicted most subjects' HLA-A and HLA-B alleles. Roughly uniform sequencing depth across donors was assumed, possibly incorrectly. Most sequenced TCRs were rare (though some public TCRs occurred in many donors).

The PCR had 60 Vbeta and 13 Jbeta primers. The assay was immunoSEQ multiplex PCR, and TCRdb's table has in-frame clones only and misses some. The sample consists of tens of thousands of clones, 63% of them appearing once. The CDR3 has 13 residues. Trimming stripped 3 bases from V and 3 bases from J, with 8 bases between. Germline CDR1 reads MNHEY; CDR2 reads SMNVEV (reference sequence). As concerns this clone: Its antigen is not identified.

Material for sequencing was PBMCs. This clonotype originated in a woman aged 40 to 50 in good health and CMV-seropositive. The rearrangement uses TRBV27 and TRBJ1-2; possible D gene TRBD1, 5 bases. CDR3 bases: TGTGCCAGCAGTTTTTCAGGGTACTATGGCTACACCTTC. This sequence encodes CASSFSGYYGYTF.